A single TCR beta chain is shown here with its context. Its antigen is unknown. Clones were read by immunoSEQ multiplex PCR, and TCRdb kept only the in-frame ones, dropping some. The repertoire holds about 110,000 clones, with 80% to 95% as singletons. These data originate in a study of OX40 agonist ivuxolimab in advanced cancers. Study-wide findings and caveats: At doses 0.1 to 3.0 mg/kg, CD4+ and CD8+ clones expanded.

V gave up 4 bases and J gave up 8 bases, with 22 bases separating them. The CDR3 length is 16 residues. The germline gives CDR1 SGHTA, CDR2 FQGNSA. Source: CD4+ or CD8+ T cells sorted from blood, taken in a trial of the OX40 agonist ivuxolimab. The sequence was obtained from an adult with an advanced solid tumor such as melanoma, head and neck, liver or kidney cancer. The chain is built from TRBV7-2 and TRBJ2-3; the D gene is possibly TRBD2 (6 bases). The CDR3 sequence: CASSSGTYLVLGTQYF. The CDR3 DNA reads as TGTGCCAGCAGCTCCGGGACTTATTTAGTGTTGGGTACGCAGTATTTT.